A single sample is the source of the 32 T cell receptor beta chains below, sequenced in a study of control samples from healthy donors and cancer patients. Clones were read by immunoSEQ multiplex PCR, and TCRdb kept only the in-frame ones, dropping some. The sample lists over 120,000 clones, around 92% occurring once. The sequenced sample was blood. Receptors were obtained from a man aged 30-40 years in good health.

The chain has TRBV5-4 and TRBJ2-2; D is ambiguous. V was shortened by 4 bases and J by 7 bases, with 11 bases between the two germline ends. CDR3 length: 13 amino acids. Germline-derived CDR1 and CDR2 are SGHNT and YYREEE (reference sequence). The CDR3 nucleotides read TGTGCCAGCAGCCCCGGTCTGAACGGGGAGCTGTTTTTT. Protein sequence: CASSPGLNGELFF.

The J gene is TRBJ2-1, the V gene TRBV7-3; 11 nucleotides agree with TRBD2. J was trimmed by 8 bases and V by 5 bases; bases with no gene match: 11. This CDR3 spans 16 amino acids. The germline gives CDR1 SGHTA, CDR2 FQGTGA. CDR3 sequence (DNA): TGTGCCAGCAGCCCAATAGCGGGGGGGCTCGAGGATGAGCAGTTCTTC. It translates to CASSPIAGGLEDEQFF.

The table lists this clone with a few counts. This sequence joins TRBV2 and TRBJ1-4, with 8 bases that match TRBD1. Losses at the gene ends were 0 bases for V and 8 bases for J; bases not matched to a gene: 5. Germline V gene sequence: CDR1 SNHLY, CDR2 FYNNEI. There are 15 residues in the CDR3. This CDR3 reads CASSEADRGAEKLFF. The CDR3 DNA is TGTGCCAGCAGTGAAGCCGACAGGGGTGCCGAAAAACTGTTTTTT.

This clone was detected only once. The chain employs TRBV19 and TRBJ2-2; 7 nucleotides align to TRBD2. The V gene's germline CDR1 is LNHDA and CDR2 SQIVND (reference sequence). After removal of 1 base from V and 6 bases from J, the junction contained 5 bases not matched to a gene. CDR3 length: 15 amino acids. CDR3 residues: CASSIGGGGPGELFF. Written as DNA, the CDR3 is TGTGCCAGTAGTATAGGCGGCGGGGGACCCGGGGAGCTGTTTTTT.

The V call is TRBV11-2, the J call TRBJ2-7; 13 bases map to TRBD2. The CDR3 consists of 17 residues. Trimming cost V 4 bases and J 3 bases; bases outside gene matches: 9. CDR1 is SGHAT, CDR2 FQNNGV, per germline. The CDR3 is CASSSLTSGGAFYEQYF. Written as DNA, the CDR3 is TGTGCCAGCAGCTCACTAACTAGCGGGGGGGCTTTCTACGAGCAGTACTTC.

CDR3 coding DNA: TGCGCCAGCAGCTTGGGGTCAGGGAGGCTGGATGAGCAGTTCTTC. Translated: CASSLGSGRLDEQFF. This rearrangement joins TRBV5-1 to TRBJ2-1; D possibly corresponds to TRBD2 (6 bases). CDR1 and CDR2 (germline): SGHRS, YFSETQ. V lost 0 bases, J lost 8 bases, and 15 bases lay in between. The CDR3 loop spans 15 amino acids.

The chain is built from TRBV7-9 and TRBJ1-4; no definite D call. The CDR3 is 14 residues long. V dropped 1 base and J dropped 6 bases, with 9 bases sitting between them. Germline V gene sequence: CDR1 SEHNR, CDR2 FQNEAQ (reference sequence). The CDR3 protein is CASSLGRTYEKLFF. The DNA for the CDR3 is TGTGCCAGCAGCTTAGGACGGACCTATGAAAAACTGTTTTTT.

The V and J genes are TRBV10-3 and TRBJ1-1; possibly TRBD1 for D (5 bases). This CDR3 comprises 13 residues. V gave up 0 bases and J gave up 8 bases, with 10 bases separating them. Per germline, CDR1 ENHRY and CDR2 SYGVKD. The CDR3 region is CAISESGVAEAFF. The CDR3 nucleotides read TGTGCCATCAGTGAGTCGGGGGTCGCAGAAGCTTTCTTT.

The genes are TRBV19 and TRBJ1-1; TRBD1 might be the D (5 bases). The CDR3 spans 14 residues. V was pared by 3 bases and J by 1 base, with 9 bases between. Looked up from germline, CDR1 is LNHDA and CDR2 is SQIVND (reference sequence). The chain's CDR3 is CASSMGQSNTEAFF. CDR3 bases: TGTGCCAGTAGTATGGGGCAGTCGAACACTGAAGCTTTCTTT.

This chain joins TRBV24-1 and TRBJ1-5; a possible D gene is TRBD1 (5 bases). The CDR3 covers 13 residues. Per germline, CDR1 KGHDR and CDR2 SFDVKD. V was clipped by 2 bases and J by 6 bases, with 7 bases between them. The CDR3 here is CATSDSRGQPQHF. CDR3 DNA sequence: TGTGCCACCAGTGATTCGAGGGGTCAGCCCCAGCATTTT.

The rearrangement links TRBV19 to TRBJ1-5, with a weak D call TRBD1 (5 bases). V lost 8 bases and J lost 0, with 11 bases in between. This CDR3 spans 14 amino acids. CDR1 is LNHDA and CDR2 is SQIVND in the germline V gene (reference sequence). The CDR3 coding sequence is TGTGCCAGTGACAGATTTTTTAGCAATCAGCCCCAGCATTTT. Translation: CASDRFFSNQPQHF.

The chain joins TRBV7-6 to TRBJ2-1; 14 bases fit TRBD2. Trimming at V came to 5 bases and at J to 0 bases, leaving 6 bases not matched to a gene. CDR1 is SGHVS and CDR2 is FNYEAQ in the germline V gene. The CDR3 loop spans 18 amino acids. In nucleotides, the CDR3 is TGTGCCAGCAGCCCCGGACTAGCGGGGGGCGACTCCTACAATGAGCAGTTCTTC. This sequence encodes CASSPGLAGGDSYNEQFF. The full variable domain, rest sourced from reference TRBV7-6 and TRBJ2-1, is GAGVSQSPRYKVTKRGQDVALRCDPISGHVSLYWYRQALGQGPEFLTYFNYEAQQDKSGLPNDRFSAERPEGSISTLTIQRTEQRDSAMYRCASSPGLAGGDSYNEQFFGPGTRLTVL.

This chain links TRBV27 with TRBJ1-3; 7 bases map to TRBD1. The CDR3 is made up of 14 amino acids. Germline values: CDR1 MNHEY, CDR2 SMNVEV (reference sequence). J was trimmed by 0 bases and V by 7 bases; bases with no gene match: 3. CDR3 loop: CASTDRPSGNTIYF. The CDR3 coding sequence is TGTGCCAGCACGGACAGGCCCTCTGGAAACACCATATATTTT.

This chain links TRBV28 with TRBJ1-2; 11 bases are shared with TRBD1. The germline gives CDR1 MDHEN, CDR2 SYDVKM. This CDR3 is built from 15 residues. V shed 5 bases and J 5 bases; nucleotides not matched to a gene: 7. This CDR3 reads CASSQPGQGGYGYTF. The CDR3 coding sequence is TGTGCCAGCAGTCAACCGGGACAGGGGGGATATGGCTACACCTTC.

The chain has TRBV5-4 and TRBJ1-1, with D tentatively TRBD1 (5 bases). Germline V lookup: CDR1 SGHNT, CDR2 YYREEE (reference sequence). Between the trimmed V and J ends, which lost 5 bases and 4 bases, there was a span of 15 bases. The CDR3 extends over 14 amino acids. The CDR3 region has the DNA TGTGCCAGCAGGACTCTAGGCGGGGGCACTGAAGCTTTCTTT. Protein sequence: CASRTLGGGTEAFF.

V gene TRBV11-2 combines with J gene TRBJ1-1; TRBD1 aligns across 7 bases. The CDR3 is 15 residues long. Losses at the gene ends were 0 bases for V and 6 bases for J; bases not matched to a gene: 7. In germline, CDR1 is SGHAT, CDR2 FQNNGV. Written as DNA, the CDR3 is TGTGCCAGCAGCTTAGATCGCAGGGGGAGGGCTGAAGCTTTCTTT. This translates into CASSLDRRGRAEAFF.

CDR3 in DNA: TGTGCCAGCAGCTTAGGAGCTTTCAGCGGGGTTGTTGAGCAGTTCTTC. Amino acids: CASSLGAFSGVVEQFF. This rearrangement joins TRBV7-9 to TRBJ2-1; TRBD2 agrees at 7 bases. V lost 1 base and J lost 9; bases outside the gene matches: 12. The CDR3 runs 16 residues. The germline gives CDR1 SEHNR, CDR2 FQNEAQ (reference sequence).

The CDR3 here is CASSLSSATYNEQFF. The CDR3 bases are TGTGCCAGCAGTTTGAGTAGCGCGACGTACAATGAGCAGTTCTTC. The chain uses TRBV28 and TRBJ2-1, with a weak D call TRBD2 (5 bases). Trimming took off 3 bases at V and 4 bases at J, with 13 bases between the two ends. CDR3 length: 15 amino acids. The V gene's germline CDR1 is MDHEN and CDR2 SYDVKM. Variable domain in full (rest from reference TRBV28 and TRBJ2-1): DVKVTQSSRYLVKRTGEKVFLECVQDMDHENMFWYRQDPGLGLRLIYFSYDVKMKEKGDIPEGYSVSREKKERFSLILESASTNQTSMYLCASSLSSATYNEQFFGPGTRLTVL.

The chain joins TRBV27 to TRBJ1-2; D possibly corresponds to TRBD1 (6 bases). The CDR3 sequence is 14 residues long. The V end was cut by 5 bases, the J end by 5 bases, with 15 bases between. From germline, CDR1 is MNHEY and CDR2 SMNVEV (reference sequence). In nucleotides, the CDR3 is TGTGCCAGCAGTCGGACAGAATCCTATTATGGCTACACCTTC. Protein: CASSRTESYYGYTF.

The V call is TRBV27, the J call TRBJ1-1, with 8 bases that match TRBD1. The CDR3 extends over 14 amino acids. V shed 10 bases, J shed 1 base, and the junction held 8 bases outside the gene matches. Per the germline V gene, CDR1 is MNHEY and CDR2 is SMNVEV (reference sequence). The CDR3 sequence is CATRRTGTNTEAFF. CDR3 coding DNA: TGTGCCACAAGACGGACAGGGACGAACACTGAAGCTTTCTTT.

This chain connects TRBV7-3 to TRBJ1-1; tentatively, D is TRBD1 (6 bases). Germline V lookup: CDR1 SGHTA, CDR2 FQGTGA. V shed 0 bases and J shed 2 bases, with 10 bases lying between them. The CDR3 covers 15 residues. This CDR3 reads CASSLTRGTNTEAFF. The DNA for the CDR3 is TGTGCCAGCAGCTTAACTCGGGGGACAAACACTGAAGCTTTCTTT.

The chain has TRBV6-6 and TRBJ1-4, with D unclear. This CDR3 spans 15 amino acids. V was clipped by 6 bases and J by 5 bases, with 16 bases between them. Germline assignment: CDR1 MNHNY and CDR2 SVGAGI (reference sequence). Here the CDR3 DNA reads TGTGCCAGCAGCGTTTTAGGAGGGATCAATGAAAAACTGTTTTTT. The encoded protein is CASSVLGGINEKLFF.

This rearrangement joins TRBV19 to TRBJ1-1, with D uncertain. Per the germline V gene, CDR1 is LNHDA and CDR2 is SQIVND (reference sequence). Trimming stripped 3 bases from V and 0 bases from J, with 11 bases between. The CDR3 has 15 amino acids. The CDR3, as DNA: TGTGCCAGTAGTATTGAGGCAGTCCTGAACACTGAAGCTTTCTTT. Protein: CASSIEAVLNTEAFF.

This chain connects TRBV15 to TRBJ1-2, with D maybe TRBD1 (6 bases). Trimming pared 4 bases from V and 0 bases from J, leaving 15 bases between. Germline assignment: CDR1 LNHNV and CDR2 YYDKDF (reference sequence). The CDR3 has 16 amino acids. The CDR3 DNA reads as TGTGCCACCAGCAATGCGAGACAGGCGACTAACTATGGCTACACCTTC. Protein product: CATSNARQATNYGYTF.

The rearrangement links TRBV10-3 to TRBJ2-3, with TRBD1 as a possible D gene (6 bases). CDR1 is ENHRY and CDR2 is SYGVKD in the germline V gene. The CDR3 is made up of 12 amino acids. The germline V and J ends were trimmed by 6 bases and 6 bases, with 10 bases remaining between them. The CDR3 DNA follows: TGTGCCATCAGGGGGACACGGGATACGCAGTATTTT. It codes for CAIRGTRDTQYF.

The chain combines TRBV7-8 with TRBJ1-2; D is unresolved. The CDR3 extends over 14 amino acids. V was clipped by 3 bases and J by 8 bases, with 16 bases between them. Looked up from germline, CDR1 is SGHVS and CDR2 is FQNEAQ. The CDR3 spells CASSFQSKNGGYTF. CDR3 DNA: TGTGCCAGCAGCTTTCAGTCCAAGAACGGGGGCTACACCTTC.

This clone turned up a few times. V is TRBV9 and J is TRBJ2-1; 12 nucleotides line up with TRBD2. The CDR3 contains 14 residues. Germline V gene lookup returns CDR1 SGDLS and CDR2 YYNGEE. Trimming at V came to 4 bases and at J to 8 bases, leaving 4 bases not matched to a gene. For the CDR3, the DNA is TGTGCCAGCAGCACTAGCGGGGGGTTTTATGAGCAGTTCTTC. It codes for CASSTSGGFYEQFF.

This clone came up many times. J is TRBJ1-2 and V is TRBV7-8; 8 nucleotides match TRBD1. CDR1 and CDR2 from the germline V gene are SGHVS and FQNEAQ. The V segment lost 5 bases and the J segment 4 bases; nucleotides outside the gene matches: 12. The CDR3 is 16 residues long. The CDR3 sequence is CASSTGQGLVGYGYTF. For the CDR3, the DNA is TGTGCCAGCAGCACAGGACAGGGCCTGGTGGGCTATGGCTACACCTTC.

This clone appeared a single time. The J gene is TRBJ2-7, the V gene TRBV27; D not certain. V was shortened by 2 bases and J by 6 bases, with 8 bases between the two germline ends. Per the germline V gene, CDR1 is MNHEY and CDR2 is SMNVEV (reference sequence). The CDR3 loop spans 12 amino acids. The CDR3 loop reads CASSLGSSEQYF. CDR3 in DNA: TGTGCCAGCAGTTTAGGGTCGAGCGAGCAGTACTTC.

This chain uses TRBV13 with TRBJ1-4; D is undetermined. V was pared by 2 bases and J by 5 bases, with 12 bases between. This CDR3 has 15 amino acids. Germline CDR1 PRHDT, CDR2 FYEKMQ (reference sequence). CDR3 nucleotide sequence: TGTGCCAGCAGCTTACGGGCAGGCCCCAATGAAAAACTGTTTTTT. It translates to CASSLRAGPNEKLFF.

In DNA form, the CDR3 reads TGTGCCAGCAGCCACGGGACAGGAGGCCCCACAGATACGCAGTATTTT. It encodes CASSHGTGGPTDTQYF. The chain joins TRBV7-2 to TRBJ2-3, with 8 bases matching TRBD1. The CDR3 is made up of 16 amino acids. V gave up 5 bases and J gave up 2 bases; unmatched junction bases: 9. CDR1 is SGHTA, CDR2 FQGNSA, per germline.

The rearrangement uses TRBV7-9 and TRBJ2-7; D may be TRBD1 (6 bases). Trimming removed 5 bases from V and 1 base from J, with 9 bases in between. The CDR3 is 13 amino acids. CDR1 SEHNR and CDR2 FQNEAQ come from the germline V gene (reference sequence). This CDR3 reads CASSPGTSYEQYF. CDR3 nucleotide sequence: TGTGCCAGCAGCCCCGGGACATCCTACGAGCAGTACTTC.